This paragraph covers one T cell receptor (beta chain) sequence. This entry is derived from a study of long-term antiretroviral therapy in people with HIV. It was version v3.0 of the immunoSEQ assay that was run at survey level. The protocol was immunoSEQ multiplex PCR, while the TCRdb copy is restricted to in-frame clones and leaves out a portion. Of about 19,000 clones listed, about nine tenths are singletons. Every specimen held between roughly 0.85-11 million cryopreserved PBMC. These were thawed and washed before DNA extraction. The V and J ends lost 8 bases and 4 bases respectively, with 23 bases between them. The CDR3 contains 16 residues. CDR1 is ENHRY, CDR2 SYGVKD, per germline.

Sequenced here: unsorted PBMCs, sampled 2.1 years after starting antiretroviral therapy. The chain combines TRBV10-3 with TRBJ1-1; D gene uncertain. This TCR was sampled from a man aged 18-30 years with HIV. As DNA, the CDR3 is TGTGCCATCCGGGCGAACGCAGCTCAGAGGGTCACTGAAGCTTTCTTT. Protein: CAIRANAAQRVTEAFF.